Below, one T cell receptor beta chain is given with its context. Participants, about 18 to 90 years old, spanned around 25 US areas. This sample stems from a study of blood T cell repertoires in COVID-19. Here immunoSEQ multiplex PCR was the method, and the copy in TCRdb shows in-frame clones only, minus some. The sample has roughly 280,000 clones; 75% to 90% are singletons. Germline V gene lookup returns CDR1 SQVTM and CDR2 ANQGSEA. The CDR3 sequence is 13 residues long. Trimming removed 7 bases at V and 3 bases at J, with 15 bases between. J is TRBJ2-5 and V is TRBV29-1; D may be TRBD1 (6 bases). The sample was PBMCs or T cells enriched from blood (not recorded which). The receptor's source is a woman aged 18-29 years who had recovered from COVID-19. The CDR3 sequence is CSGSRTAEETQYF. The CDR3 DNA reads as TGCAGCGGCTCCAGGACAGCCGAAGAGACCCAGTACTTC.